This T cell receptor (beta chain) appears in the sequencing data of a study of shared clonotypes between healthy human individuals. Study-wide results and caveats: Sequencing depth was expected to influence donor clonotype sharing.

Clones were read by immunoSEQ multiplex PCR, and TCRdb kept only the in-frame ones, dropping some. The sample lists 950,000 to 1,100,000 clones; approximately 80% were seen once. The count of this clone is one. Its target is not known. The sample has other DNA sequences that encode this CDR3 too. CDR3 length: 13 amino acids. Germline CDR1 reads SQVTM; CDR2 reads ANQGSEA. Deletions cut 6 bases from V and 0 bases from J, with 9 bases between. This clonotype was obtained from a young man in good health. Some clones in this sample may be carry-over from other donors' samples. The sequencing sample was made of memory CD4+ T cells from PBMCs. Indicated subset: CD45RA-negative fraction. The V call is TRBV29-1, the J call TRBJ2-1; D call uncertain. The DNA of the CDR3 is TGCAGCGTCACCGAATCCTCCTACAATGAGCAGTTCTTC. It codes for CSVTESSYNEQFF.